The sequence of this T cell receptor (beta chain) was determined in a study of regulatory T cells in long-lasting Graves disease. The table lists this clonotype with many counts. This CDR3 is 12 amino acids long. Trimming removed 4 bases from V and 9 bases from J, with 10 bases in between. In germline, CDR1 is MNHEY, CDR2 SMNVEV (reference sequence). Construction of the TCR beta libraries employed iRepertoire HTBI primers in conjunction with Arm-PCR of CDR3 regions. TCRdb reanalysed the multiplex PCR reads using MiXCR and keeps one entry per CDR3 protein. The table includes 420,000 or so distinct CDR3 sequences, about a sixth detected once. Time point denoted: newly diagnosed GD, antithyroid drugs for less than 3 months. Extracted PBMC RNA gave rise to the TCR library. These data were also filed under a second study, of T cells in Graves' hyperthyroidism and ophthalmopathy.

The sequence was collected from a woman aged 18-30 years with Graves disease. Material: peripheral blood mononuclear cells (PBMCs), obtained at new diagnosis, from a patient treated with antithyroid drugs. The V and J genes are TRBV27 and TRBJ2-1; tentative D call: TRBD1 (6 bases). CDR3 sequence: CASSYRVGEQFF. CDR3 coding DNA: TGTGCCAGCAGTTACAGGGTGGGTGAGCAGTTCTTC.